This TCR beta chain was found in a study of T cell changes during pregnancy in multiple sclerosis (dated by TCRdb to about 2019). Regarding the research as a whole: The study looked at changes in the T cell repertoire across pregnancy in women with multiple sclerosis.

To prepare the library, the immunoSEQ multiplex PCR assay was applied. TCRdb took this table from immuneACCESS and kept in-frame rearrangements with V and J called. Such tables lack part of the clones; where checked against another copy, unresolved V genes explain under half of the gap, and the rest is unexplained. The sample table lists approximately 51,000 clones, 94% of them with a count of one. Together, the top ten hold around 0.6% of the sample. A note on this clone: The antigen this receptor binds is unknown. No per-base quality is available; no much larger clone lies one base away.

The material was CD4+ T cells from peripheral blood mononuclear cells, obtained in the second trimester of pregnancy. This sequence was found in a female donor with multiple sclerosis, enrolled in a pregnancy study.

Here the CDR3 is given as CASSPSGQGEKLFF. Here is the DNA: TGTGCCAGCAGCCCCTCAGGACAGGGTGAAAAACTGTTTTTT. The chain is assembled from TRBV7-3 and TRBJ1-4; TRBD1 aligns with 8 central bases. The cysteine opens and the phenylalanine closes a CDR3 of 14 amino acids. Just the 42-base CDR3 DNA is kept, in frame starting at base 1. CDR1 and CDR2 (SGHTA, FQGTGA) derive from the germline V gene. After removal of 5 bases from V and 7 bases from J, the junction retains 6 bases not matched to a gene.